This T cell receptor beta chain was obtained from a study of T cell repertoires in cytomegalovirus infection. Background on the study: Public signatures in TCR beta pointed to CMV infection and matching HLA type.

Regarding this clonotype: Its target is not known.

TCRdb re-called the reads through MiXCR, storing one row per CDR3 protein. The sample contains a few hundred thousand distinct CDR3 sequences, over 15% of which appear only once. Overall study findings and caveats: HLA-C-restricted CMV-specific TCR beta clonotypes were dominant in the ex vivo response. Based on cumulative public TCR beta family frequency, carriers of CMV plus the relevant HLA were identified.

CDR3 length equals 13 residues. V was cut by 2 bases and J by 7 bases, with 9 bases left in between. In germline, CDR1 is SGHTA, CDR2 FQGNSA. The chain has TRBV7-2 and TRBJ2-1; D is ambiguous. This clonotype was obtained from a human donor in good health (CMV status not recorded). Some clones in this sample may be carry-over from other donors' samples. Sequencing was done on a sample of CD8+ T cells from PBMCs. For the CDR3, the DNA is TGTGCCAGCAGCTTATTCGTCGGGAATGAGCAGTTCTTC. It yields the protein CASSLFVGNEQFF.